This T cell receptor beta chain was recorded in a study of blood T cells in healthy people across ages. The CDR3 extends over 13 amino acids. Germline values: CDR1 SQVTM, CDR2 ANQGSEA. The germline V and J ends were trimmed by 7 bases and 3 bases, with 15 bases remaining between them. Study-level points and caveats: The fall in TCR beta diversity per million T cells was roughly linear with age.

The use of a sample-barcoded 5' primer and a J-beta primer mix characterized a second PCR of 7 to 11 cycles. Using its own MiXCR run on the 5' RACE reads, TCRdb lists one record per CDR3 protein. The table shows 800,000 to 1,300,000 distinct CDR3 sequences, with under 30% occurring only once. For this clonotype: Its cognate antigen is unknown.

The same sample was also studied in work on T cells of mothers and their children. This second study says: In this cohort, donors were a few healthy Caucasian mothers plus their six children.

The sequenced sample was blood. The chain joins TRBV29-1 to TRBJ1-2; TRBD1 might be the D (5 bases). The sequence was collected from a girl aged 2 to 10 in good health. The CDR3 loop is CSAYGGVDYGYTF. As DNA, the CDR3 is TGCAGCGCCTACGGGGGGGTAGACTATGGCTACACCTTC. The whole variable domain, filled in from reference TRBV29-1 and TRBJ1-2, reads SAVISQKPSRDICQRGTSLTIQCQVDSQVTMMFWYRQQPGQSLTLIATANQGSEATYESGFVIDKFPISRPNLTFSTLTVSNMSPEDSSIYLCSAYGGVDYGYTFGSGTRLTVV.